The clone carrying this T cell receptor (beta chain) has just a few counts. Its antigen is not known. This record belongs to a study of human T cells and chemical hapten exposure. For the study at large: The variation in per-sample TCR yields arose mainly from small differences in pooled library volumes. The study, taken as a whole, reports: The study found that DPC sensitization did not change TCRs above 1 in 1000 frequency.

Sample time point: healthy volunteer bleed at 2 weeks. Unfractionated whole blood was the source from which total RNA was extracted. What the library attached to individual cDNA molecules were unique molecular identifiers. Original analysis: Samples had a median of 95,638 TCRs, ranging about 20,000 to 690,600. TCRdb reprocessed the RACE reads with MiXCR, giving one entry per CDR3 protein. TCRdb's processing, not the study's, gives the V and J calls here. The sample includes roughly 100,000 distinct CDR3 sequences, about 8.6% of them seen just once. Germline CDR1 LGHDT, CDR2 YNNKEL (reference sequence). V lost 1 base and J 4 bases, leaving 11 bases between the germline ends. The CDR3 extends over 15 amino acids.

The sample comprised whole blood. The rearrangement joins TRBV3-1 to TRBJ1-5; possibly TRBD1 for D (5 bases). The sequence derives from a female donor in good health. Some clones in this sample may be carry-over from other donors' samples. CDR3: CASSQVRTKNQPQHF. The DNA for the CDR3 is TGTGCCAGCAGCCAAGTACGGACAAAGAATCAGCCCCAGCATTTT.